This record concerns one T cell receptor beta chain sequence. This sample is drawn from a study of blood T cell repertoires in COVID-19. Profiled with immunoSEQ multiplex PCR; TCRdb holds only in-frame clones, not every one. The sample shows around 42,000 clones, approximately 85% of them seen only once. Germline V gene lookup returns CDR1 SGHAT and CDR2 FQNNGV. This CDR3 has 17 residues. Trimming cost V 4 bases and J 0 bases, with 17 bases left between them. Sequencing used peripheral blood. This TCR was sampled from a woman aged 70 to 79 in a cohort sampled during active COVID-19. The chain joins TRBV11-2 to TRBJ2-3; TRBD1 might be the D (6 bases). The CDR3 coding sequence is TGTGCCAGCAGCTCAGGGGCAGCTTTATCTAGCACAGATACGCAGTATTTT. As protein: CASSSGAALSSTDTQYF.